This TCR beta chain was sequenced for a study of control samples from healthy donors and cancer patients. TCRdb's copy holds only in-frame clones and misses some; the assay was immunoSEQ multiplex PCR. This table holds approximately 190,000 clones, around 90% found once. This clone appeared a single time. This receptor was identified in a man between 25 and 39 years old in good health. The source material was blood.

CDR3: CASSDLGGGGENEQFF. DNA of the CDR3: TGCGCCAGCAGTGATCTTGGCGGGGGGGGAGAAAATGAGCAGTTCTTC. The chain combines TRBV10-2 with TRBJ2-1; 9 bases align to TRBD2. CDR3 length: 16 residues. Per germline, CDR1 WSHSY and CDR2 SAAADI. The trim removed 3 bases at V and 7 bases at J, leaving 10 bases unmatched.